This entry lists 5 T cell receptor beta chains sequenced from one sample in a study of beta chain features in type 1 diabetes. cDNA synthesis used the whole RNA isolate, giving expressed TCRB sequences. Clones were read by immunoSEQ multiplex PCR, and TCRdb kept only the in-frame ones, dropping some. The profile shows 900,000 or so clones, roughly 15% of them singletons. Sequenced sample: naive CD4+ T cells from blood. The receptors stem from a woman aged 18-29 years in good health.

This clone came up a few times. The CDR3 DNA is TGTGCCAGCAGCCCAATGGGGTTCGGGGAGCTGTTTTTT. Translation gives CASSPMGFGELFF. The genes are TRBV27 and TRBJ2-2; unclear D gene. The germline V and J ends were trimmed by 6 bases and 7 bases, with 12 bases remaining between them. The CDR3 loop spans 13 amino acids. Germline CDR1 is MNHEY and CDR2 is SMNVEV (reference sequence).

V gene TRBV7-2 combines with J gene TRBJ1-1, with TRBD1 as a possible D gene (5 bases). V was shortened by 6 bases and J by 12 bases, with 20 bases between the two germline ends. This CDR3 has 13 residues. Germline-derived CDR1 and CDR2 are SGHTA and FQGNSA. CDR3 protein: CASRTRDGGLSFF. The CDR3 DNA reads TGTGCCAGCAGGACCCGGGACGGGGGTTTGTCTTTCTTT. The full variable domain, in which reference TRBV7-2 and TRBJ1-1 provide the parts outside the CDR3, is GAGVSQSPSNKVTEKGKDVELRCDPISGHTALYWYRQSLGQGLEFLIYFQGNSAPDKSGLPSDRFSAERTGGSVSTLTIQRTQQEDSAVYLCASRTRDGGLSFFGQGTRLTVV.

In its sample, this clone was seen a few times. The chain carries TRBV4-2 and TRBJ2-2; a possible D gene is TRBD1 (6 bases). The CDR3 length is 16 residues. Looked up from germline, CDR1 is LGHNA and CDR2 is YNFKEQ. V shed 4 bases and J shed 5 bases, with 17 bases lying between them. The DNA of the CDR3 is TGTGCCAGCAGCCCCCTCAACAGGGTTGGTACCGGGGAGCTGTTTTTT. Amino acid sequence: CASSPLNRVGTGELFF.

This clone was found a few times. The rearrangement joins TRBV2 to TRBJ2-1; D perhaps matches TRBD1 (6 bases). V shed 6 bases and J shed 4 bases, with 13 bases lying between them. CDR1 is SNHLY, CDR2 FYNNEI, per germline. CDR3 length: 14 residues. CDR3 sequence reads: CASRVGTQYNEQFF. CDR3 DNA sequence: TGTGCCAGCAGAGTCGGGACACAATACAATGAGCAGTTCTTC.

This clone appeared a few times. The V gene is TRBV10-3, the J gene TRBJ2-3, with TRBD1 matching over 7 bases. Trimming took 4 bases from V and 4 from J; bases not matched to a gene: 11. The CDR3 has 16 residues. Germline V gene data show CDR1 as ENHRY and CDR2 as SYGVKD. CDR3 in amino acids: CAISGDSQKIADTQYF. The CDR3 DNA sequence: TGTGCCATCAGTGGGGACAGCCAAAAGATTGCAGATACGCAGTATTTT.